This TCR beta chain came from a study of blood T cell repertoires in COVID-19. Whole-study context: Acute and convalescent COVID-19 specimens originated in the United States, Italy and Spain. PBMCs, B-cell-depleted T cells, or T cells provided the cDNA or gDNA that made up the material.

The CDR3 runs 12 residues. CDR1 and CDR2 from the germline V gene are SQVTM and ANQGSEA. The V end was cut by 4 bases, the J end by 4 bases, with 11 bases between. Per the original methods: Amplification with reference gene primers provided the estimates of nucleated cell counts. Some clones are missing from TCRdb's copy, which holds only in-frame ones; the method was immunoSEQ multiplex PCR. D and trimming were read from the DNA, whereas the V and J calls and clone size are those reported in that table. The sample carries roughly 190,000 clones, about four fifths recorded once. V gene TRBV29-1 combines with J gene TRBJ2-7, with TRBD2 as a possible D gene (5 bases). Sequenced: peripheral blood. This receptor was taken from a man aged 60 to 69 with acute or convalescent COVID-19. The CDR3 sequence: CSVVPRGYEQYF. The CDR3, as DNA: TGCAGCGTTGTGCCGCGAGGGTACGAGCAGTACTTC.